The 18 T cell receptor beta chains below come from one sample, sequenced in a study of post-analysis software for immune sequencing data. The antigens of these receptors remain unknown. Study results and limitations: In patients, TRBV5-6, TRBV5-1 and TRBV20-1 belonged to five or six TRBV segments found more frequently than in controls.

Tagging with unique molecular identifiers was a feature of the TCR beta cDNA libraries. MiXCR was run by TCRdb on the PCR reads, yielding one entry per CDR3 protein. The table has 750,000 to 950,000 distinct CDR3 sequences, roughly 50% seen once; the top ten hold roughly 4.5%. The sequencing input was blood. These TCRs come from a girl aged 10 to 17 with multiple sclerosis.

CDR3 bases: TGTGCCATCAGTGAATCAATCAAGCTCAGGGGGTCCCCCTACGAGCAGTACTTC. Translating it yields CAISESIKLRGSPYEQYF. The chain joins TRBV10-3 to TRBJ2-7, with 7 bases matching TRBD1. The V gene end was trimmed by 3 bases and the J gene end by 2 bases; junction bases not matched to a gene: 16. The CDR3 is made up of 18 amino acids. Looked up from germline, CDR1 is ENHRY and CDR2 is SYGVKD.

The chain recombines TRBV2 with TRBJ2-7; 15 bases map to TRBD2. J gave up 5 bases and V 8 bases, and 10 bases lay outside the gene matches. The CDR3 extends over 16 amino acids. Germline-derived CDR1 and CDR2 are SNHLY and FYNNEI. CDR3 amino acids: CASLGTSGRFGDEQYF. The DNA of the CDR3 is TGTGCCAGCCTCGGGACTAGCGGGAGGTTCGGGGACGAGCAGTACTTC.

This CDR3 is CASSLVPGSEAFF. CDR3 bases: TGTGCCAGCAGTTTGGTCCCGGGTTCGGAAGCTTTCTTT. The V gene is TRBV12-3 or TRBV12-4, the J gene TRBJ1-1; D gene unclear. This CDR3 comprises 13 residues. V was cut by 3 bases and J by 8 bases, with 13 bases left in between.

The rearrangement uses TRBV12-3 or TRBV12-4 and TRBJ2-1; D possibly uses TRBD1 or TRBD2 (5 bases each). Trimming cost V 7 bases and J 6 bases, with 25 bases left between them. The CDR3 runs to 17 residues. The CDR3: CASNFMLPGLEGNEQFF. The CDR3 DNA is TGTGCCAGCAATTTTATGCTCCCGGGGCTAGAGGGCAATGAGCAGTTCTTC.

The V call is TRBV7-6, the J call TRBJ2-1; 7 bases are a match to TRBD2. The V gene's germline CDR1 is SGHVS and CDR2 FNYEAQ. V was pared by 2 bases and J by 7 bases, with 2 bases of the junction left unmatched. The CDR3 has 13 amino acids. The CDR3 DNA is TGTGCCAGCAGCTTAAGGACTAGAAATGAGCAGTTCTTC. Translating gives CASSLRTRNEQFF.

CDR3 in amino acids: CASSRQGKGGYTF. The DNA of the CDR3 is TGTGCCAGCAGCCGACAGGGGAAGGGTGGCTACACCTTC. The rearrangement links TRBV11-3 to TRBJ1-2; 8 positions agree with TRBD1. This CDR3 contains 13 residues. V dropped 5 bases and J dropped 7; count of bases not matched to a gene: 6. In germline, CDR1 is SGHNT, CDR2 YENEEA.

This clonotype has a handful of counts. V is TRBV7-9 and J is TRBJ2-4, with D maybe TRBD1 (6 bases). The J call is doubtful: the DNA matches TRBJ2-7 better. CDR3 length: 14 residues. Germline CDR1 SEHNR, CDR2 FQNEAQ (reference sequence). This CDR3 reads CASSLDRDSGEQYF. In DNA, the CDR3 is TGTGCCAGCAGCTTAGACAGGGATTCTGGCGAGCAGTACTTC.

The chain recombines TRBV6-6 with TRBJ2-7; D unclear. Trimming pared 5 bases from V and 5 bases from J, leaving 7 bases between. The CDR3 contains 11 residues. Germline lookup yields CDR1 MNHNY and CDR2 SVGAGI (reference sequence). The CDR3 DNA sequence: TGTGCCAGCAGTGACAAACACGAGCAGTACTTC. It codes for CASSDKHEQYF.

This chain uses TRBV5-1 with TRBJ2-7; D is perhaps TRBD1 or TRBD2 (5 bases each). Trimming took 5 bases from V and 2 from J, leaving 11 bases between them. The germline gives CDR1 SGHRS, CDR2 YFSETQ. CDR3 size: 13 residues. This CDR3 is CASRWDATYEQYF. The CDR3, as DNA: TGCGCCAGCAGATGGGACGCCACCTACGAGCAGTACTTC.

The chain has TRBV6-6 and TRBJ1-1, with D possibly being TRBD1 (6 bases). CDR3 length: 15 residues. Trimming removed 0 bases at V and 5 bases at J, with 13 bases between. Germline CDR1 MNHNY, CDR2 SVGAGI (reference sequence). This chain's CDR3 is CASSYSTGRTTEAFF. The CDR3 region has the DNA TGTGCCAGCAGTTACTCGACAGGCCGAACTACTGAAGCTTTCTTT.

The gene calls are TRBV7-9 and TRBJ1-1; no clear D gene. Germline CDR1 is SEHNR and CDR2 is FQNEAQ (reference sequence). The V gene lost 5 bases and the J gene lost 3 bases, with 13 bases spanning the gap. This CDR3 spans 14 amino acids. The CDR3 loop is CASSPHLGDTEAFF. The CDR3 bases are TGTGCCAGCAGCCCCCACTTGGGAGACACTGAAGCTTTCTTT.

This chain uses TRBV27 with TRBJ2-7; perhaps TRBD2 as D (6 bases). Germline values: CDR1 MNHEY, CDR2 SMNVEV (reference sequence). The CDR3 length is 15 residues. V was cut by 2 bases and J by 0 bases, with 11 bases left in between. As DNA, the CDR3 is TGTGCCAGCAGTTTAGCGGGGCACCTCTCCTACGAGCAGTACTTC. Amino acid sequence: CASSLAGHLSYEQYF.

In this sample, this clonotype turned up a few times. J is TRBJ2-7 and V is TRBV5-5, with 13 bases lining up with TRBD2. V trimming: 4 bases; J trimming: 0 bases; junction bases outside the gene matches: 7. Germline CDR1 is SGHKS and CDR2 is YYEKEE (reference sequence). The CDR3 runs 17 residues. The CDR3 region has the DNA TGTGCCAGCAGCCCGGGACTAGCGGGGACCCTCTCCTACGAGCAGTACTTC. This gives the protein CASSPGLAGTLSYEQYF. The entire variable domain, with the rest obtained from reference TRBV5-5 and TRBJ2-7, is as follows: DAGVTQSPTHLIKTRGQQVTLRCSPISGHKSVSWYQQVLGQGPQFIFQYYEKEERGRGNFPDRFSARQFPNYSSELNVNALLLGDSALYLCASSPGLAGTLSYEQYFGPGTRLTVT.

A word on this clonotype: At one of its ends the junction is not consistent with the germline gene, which may arise from a read error. The J gene is TRBJ2-5, the V gene TRBV7-9, with 10 positions matching TRBD2. The J call could be wrong; TRBJ2-7 is a better fit for the DNA end. The CDR3 runs 15 residues. CDR1 is SEHNR and CDR2 is FQNEAQ in the germline V gene (reference sequence). In nucleotides, the CDR3 is TGTGTCAGCAGCTTACGGCCTAGCGGGAGTAACGAGCAGTACTTC. This sequence encodes CVSSLRPSGSNEQYF.

The V gene is TRBV12-3 or TRBV12-4, the J gene TRBJ2-1, with unresolved D. This CDR3 has 13 residues. V was pared by 4 bases and J by 10 bases, with 14 bases between. The CDR3 loop reads CASSSFQWFEQFF. Written as DNA, the CDR3 is TGTGCCAGCAGTTCATTCCAGTGGTTCGAGCAGTTCTTC.

V gene TRBV11-1 combines with J gene TRBJ2-7; D is possibly TRBD1 (6 bases). The length of the CDR3 is 15 residues. Germline CDR1 is SGHAT and CDR2 is FQDESV (reference sequence). The V end was cut by 5 bases, the J end by 2 bases, with 16 bases between. CDR3 DNA: TGTGCCAGCAGCAAAAACAGGGTTGTCGCCTACGAGCAGTACTTC. It translates to CASSKNRVVAYEQYF.

The CDR3: CASSLEGLSSISYNEQFF. CDR3 in DNA: TGCGCCAGCAGCTTGGAGGGGTTGTCGTCGATCTCCTACAATGAGCAGTTCTTC. The chain links TRBV5-1 to TRBJ2-1; the D gene is possibly TRBD1 (5 bases). The CDR3 sequence is 18 residues long. Trimming cost V 0 bases and J 0 bases, with 16 bases left between them. The germline V gene encodes CDR1 SGHRS and CDR2 YFSETQ.

This clonotype was detected only a few times. The V and J genes are TRBV20-1 and TRBJ2-3, with 10 positions matching TRBD2. The V gene's germline CDR1 is DFQATT and CDR2 SNEGSKA (reference sequence). CDR3 length: 17 residues. V shed 3 bases, J shed 4 bases, and the junction held 13 bases outside the gene matches. The CDR3 is CSASGEREGRVADTQYF. The CDR3 nucleotides are TGCAGTGCTAGCGGCGAGCGGGAGGGCCGGGTAGCAGATACGCAGTATTTT.